A selection of T cell receptor beta chains follows, all from one sample in a study of cytomegalovirus exposure and HLA in healthy donors. The assay was immunoSEQ multiplex PCR, and TCRdb's table has in-frame clones only and misses some. The data contain 150,000 to 200,000 clones, around three quarters of them seen just once; the ten biggest clones take up roughly 0.76%. What was sequenced was PBMCs. Receptors were obtained from a woman between 40 and 55 years old in good health and CMV-seronegative. CDR3s include the opening cysteine and the closing phenylalanine or tryptophan. A D gene is named only where the DNA matches it firmly. Not all rows give a size; the values are once, few, many and, for expanded clones, a class.

d_gene: NA
j_gene: TRBJ1-2
abundance: NA
v_gene: TRBV4-2
CDR3aa: CASSQDRGYTF
CDR3nt: TGTGCCAGCAGCCAAGACCGTGGCTACACCTTC

d_gene: NA
j_gene: TRBJ1-1
abundance: NA
v_gene: TRBV2
CDR3aa: CASTAERNTEAFF
CDR3nt: TGTGCCAGCACAGCAGAGCGGAACACTGAAGCTTTCTTT

d_gene: NA
j_gene: TRBJ2-7
abundance: NA
v_gene: TRBV4-1
CDR3aa: CASSQEGAYEQYF
CDR3nt: TGCGCCAGCAGCCAGGAGGGAGCCTACGAGCAGTACTTC

d_gene: NA
j_gene: TRBJ2-3
abundance: NA
v_gene: TRBV5-1
CDR3aa: CASINRPGIDTQYF
CDR3nt: TGCGCCAGCATCAACCGCCCAGGGATAGATACGCAGTATTTT

d_gene: TRBD1
j_gene: TRBJ2-7
abundance: NA
v_gene: TRBV4-3
CDR3aa: CASSQGRQGAYEQYF
CDR3nt: TGCGCCAGCAGCCAAGGTCGACAGGGGGCCTACGAGCAGTACTTC

d_gene: TRBD1
j_gene: TRBJ2-6
abundance: NA
v_gene: TRBV19
CDR3aa: CASAPSGQATSGANVLTF
CDR3nt: TGTGCCAGTGCCCCCTCGGGACAGGCAACCTCTGGGGCCAACGTCCTGACTTTC

d_gene: TRBD1
j_gene: TRBJ1-1
abundance: NA
v_gene: TRBV5-1
CDR3aa: CASSPGQGLNTEAFF
CDR3nt: TGCGCCAGCAGCCCTGGACAGGGACTGAACACTGAAGCTTTCTTT

d_gene: NA
j_gene: TRBJ1-5
abundance: few
v_gene: TRBV2
CDR3aa: CARSTGNDQPQHF
CDR3nt: TGTGCCCGATCAACAGGGAATGATCAGCCCCAGCATTTT

d_gene: NA
j_gene: TRBJ2-1
abundance: NA
v_gene: TRBV14
CDR3aa: CASSQDRLVVARIGDEQFF
CDR3nt: TGTGCCAGCAGCCAAGATCGGCTAGTCGTTGCCAGAATCGGGGATGAGCAGTTCTTC

d_gene: NA
j_gene: TRBJ2-1
abundance: NA
v_gene: TRBV28
CDR3aa: CASSVGSYNEQFF
CDR3nt: TGTGCCAGCAGCGTCGGTTCCTACAATGAGCAGTTCTTC

d_gene: TRBD1
j_gene: TRBJ1-1
abundance: few
v_gene: TRBV10-2
CDR3aa: CASSERAGGWTEAFF
CDR3nt: TGCGCCAGCAGTGAGAGGGCAGGGGGTTGGACTGAAGCTTTCTTT

d_gene: TRBD1
j_gene: TRBJ2-4
abundance: NA
v_gene: TRBV30
CDR3aa: CAWSGGQGSIQYF
CDR3nt: TGTGCCTGGAGTGGAGGACAGGGAAGCATTCAGTACTTC

d_gene: NA
j_gene: TRBJ2-7
abundance: once
v_gene: TRBV11-3
CDR3aa: CASRRQETYEQYF
CDR3nt: TGTGCCAGCAGAAGACAGGAGACCTACGAGCAGTACTTC

d_gene: NA
j_gene: TRBJ1-1
abundance: few
v_gene: TRBV9
CDR3aa: CASSAPGQEAFF
CDR3nt: TGTGCCAGCAGCGCACCGGGACAAGAAGCTTTCTTT

d_gene: TRBD1
j_gene: TRBJ2-2
abundance: NA
v_gene: TRBV14
CDR3aa: CASSQEGGTGYAGELFF
CDR3nt: TGTGCCAGCAGCCAAGAAGGTGGGACAGGGTATGCCGGGGAGCTGTTTTTT

d_gene: NA
j_gene: TRBJ2-1
abundance: NA
v_gene: TRBV9
CDR3aa: CASSVAMDSAYNEQFF
CDR3nt: TGTGCCAGCAGCGTAGCGATGGACTCAGCCTACAATGAGCAGTTCTTC